This entry lists 8 T cell receptor beta chains sequenced from one sample in a study of cytomegalovirus exposure and HLA in healthy donors. Primers: 60 Vbeta forward and 13 Jbeta reverse. Libraries were prepared by immunoSEQ multiplex PCR; TCRdb keeps only in-frame clonotypes and omits some of them. The table has about 150,000 clones, around 90% seen once. Sequenced input: PBMCs. Receptors were obtained from a middle-aged woman in good health and CMV-seronegative.

The chain joins TRBV27 to TRBJ1-2; 8 bases map to TRBD1. The junction had 9 bases not matched to a gene; V was cut back by 5 bases and J by 7 bases. The CDR3 has 14 amino acids. Germline CDR1 and CDR2: MNHEY and SMNVEV (reference sequence). The CDR3 DNA reads as TGTGCCAGCAGTCCGTTAGGACAGGGTGTTGGCTACACCTTC. Encoded protein: CASSPLGQGVGYTF.

This chain uses TRBV14 with TRBJ1-1, with TRBD1 matching over 8 bases. Trimming took 2 bases from V and 3 from J; bases not matched to a gene: 8. The V gene's germline CDR1 is SGHDN and CDR2 FVKESK. The CDR3 is 16 residues long. The CDR3 DNA sequence: TGTGCCAGCAGCCAAAGACAGGGGACTGAAGACACTGAAGCTTTCTTT. It specifies CASSQRQGTEDTEAFF.

The gene calls are TRBV10-3 and TRBJ2-1, with 8 bases that match TRBD2. Looked up from germline, CDR1 is ENHRY and CDR2 is SYGVKD. V dropped 6 bases and J dropped 8; count of bases not matched to a gene: 12. CDR3 length: 15 residues. The DNA of the CDR3 is TGTGCCATCAGATCAGCGGGAGAGGCATTTGATGAGCAGTTCTTC. Amino acid sequence: CAIRSAGEAFDEQFF.

The chain carries TRBV29-1 and TRBJ1-1; no firm D call. V lost 3 bases and J lost 1, with 18 bases in between. This CDR3 region has 16 residues. Per germline, CDR1 SQVTM and CDR2 ANQGSEA. The CDR3 protein is CSVDFPADVQNTEAFF. As DNA, the CDR3 is TGCAGCGTTGATTTTCCCGCAGATGTCCAGAACACTGAAGCTTTCTTT.

The CDR3 DNA sequence: TGTGCCAGCAGCTCCCGGGTGGCCCTCTCCTACGAGCAGTACTTC. Residues: CASSSRVALSYEQYF. This rearrangement joins TRBV5-6 to TRBJ2-7, with D unresolved. V lost 3 bases, J lost 0 bases, and 13 bases lay in between. Looked up from germline, CDR1 is SGHDT and CDR2 is YYEEEE. The CDR3 length is 15 residues.

This rearrangement joins TRBV11-2 to TRBJ2-1; TRBD2 matches 7 bases. The CDR3 consists of 15 residues. Germline values: CDR1 SGHAT, CDR2 FQNNGV. V was clipped by 5 bases and J by 3 bases; unmatched bases: 7. In DNA form, the CDR3 reads TGTGCCAGCAGCCCCGGACTAGACGTCTACAATGAGCAGTTCTTC. The encoded protein is CASSPGLDVYNEQFF.

This rearrangement joins TRBV5-1 to TRBJ1-1, with TRBD1 matching over 9 bases. V trimming: 0 bases; J trimming: 1 base; junction bases outside the gene matches: 7. CDR1 and CDR2 (germline): SGHRS, YFSETQ. This CDR3 region has 17 residues. CDR3 nucleotide sequence: TGCGCCAGCAGCTTGGCGCCGGGACAGGGAAGGAACACTGAAGCTTTCTTT. This gives the protein CASSLAPGQGRNTEAFF.

The J gene is TRBJ2-7, the V gene TRBV5-6; weak D call: TRBD1 (5 bases). Trimming pared 4 bases from V and 4 bases from J, leaving 9 bases between. This CDR3 comprises 12 residues. Germline CDR1 and CDR2: SGHDT and YYEEEE. DNA of the CDR3: TGTGCCAGCAGCGGAAGGGGTTACGAGCAGTACTTC. Protein: CASSGRGYEQYF.